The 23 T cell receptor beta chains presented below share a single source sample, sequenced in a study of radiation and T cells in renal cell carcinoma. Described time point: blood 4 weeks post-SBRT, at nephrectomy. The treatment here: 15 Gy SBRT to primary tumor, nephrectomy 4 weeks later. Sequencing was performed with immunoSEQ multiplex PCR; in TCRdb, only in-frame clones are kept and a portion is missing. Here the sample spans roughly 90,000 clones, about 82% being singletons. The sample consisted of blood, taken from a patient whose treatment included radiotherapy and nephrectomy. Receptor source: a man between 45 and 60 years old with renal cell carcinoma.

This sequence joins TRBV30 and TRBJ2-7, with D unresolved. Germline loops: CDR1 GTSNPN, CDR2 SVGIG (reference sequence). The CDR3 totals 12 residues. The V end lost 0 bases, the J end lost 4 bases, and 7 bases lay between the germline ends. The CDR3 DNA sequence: TGTGCCTGGAGTGTCGTACAGTACGAGCAGTACTTC. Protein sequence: CAWSVVQYEQYF.

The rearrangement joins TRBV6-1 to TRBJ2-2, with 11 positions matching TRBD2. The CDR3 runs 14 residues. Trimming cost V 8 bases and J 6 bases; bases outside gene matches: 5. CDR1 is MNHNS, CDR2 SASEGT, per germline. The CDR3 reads CASSTSGIPGELFF. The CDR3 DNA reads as TGTGCCAGCTCGACTAGCGGGATTCCCGGGGAGCTGTTTTTT.

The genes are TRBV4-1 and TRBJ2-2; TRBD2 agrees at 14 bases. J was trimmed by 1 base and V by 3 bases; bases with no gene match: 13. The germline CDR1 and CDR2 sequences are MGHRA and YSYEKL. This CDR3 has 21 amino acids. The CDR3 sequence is CASSHNPVGTSGSVNTGELFF. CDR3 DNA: TGCGCCAGCAGCCATAACCCGGTCGGGACTAGCGGGAGTGTGAACACCGGGGAGCTGTTTTTT.

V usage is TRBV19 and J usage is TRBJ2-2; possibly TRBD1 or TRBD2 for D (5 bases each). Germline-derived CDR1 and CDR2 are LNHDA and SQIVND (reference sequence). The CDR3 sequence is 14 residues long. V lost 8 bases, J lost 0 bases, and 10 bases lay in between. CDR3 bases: TGTGCCAGTGAGGGACCCCCGAACACCGGGGAGCTGTTTTTT. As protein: CASEGPPNTGELFF.

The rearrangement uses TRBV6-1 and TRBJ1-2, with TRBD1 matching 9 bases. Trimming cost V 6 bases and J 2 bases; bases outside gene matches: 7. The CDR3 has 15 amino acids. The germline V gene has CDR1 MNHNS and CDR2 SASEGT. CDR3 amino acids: CASSTGQGSNYGYTF. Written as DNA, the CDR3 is TGTGCCAGCAGCACAGGACAGGGGTCGAACTATGGCTACACCTTC.

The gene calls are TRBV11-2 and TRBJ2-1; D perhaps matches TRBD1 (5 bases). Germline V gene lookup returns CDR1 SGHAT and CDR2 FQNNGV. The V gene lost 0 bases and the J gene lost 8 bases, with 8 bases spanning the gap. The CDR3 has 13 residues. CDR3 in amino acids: CASSLDQGDEQFF. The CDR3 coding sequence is TGTGCCAGCAGCTTAGATCAGGGCGATGAGCAGTTCTTC.

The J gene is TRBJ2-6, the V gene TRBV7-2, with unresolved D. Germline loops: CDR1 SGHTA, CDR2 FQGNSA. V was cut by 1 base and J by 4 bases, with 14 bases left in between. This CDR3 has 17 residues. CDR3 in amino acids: CASSLGGLAGGANVLTF. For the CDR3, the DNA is TGTGCCAGCAGCTTAGGAGGATTGGCAGGAGGGGCCAACGTCCTGACTTTC.

CDR3: CASSPSGPYTDTQYF. The CDR3 bases are TGTGCCAGCTCACCAAGCGGACCGTACACAGATACGCAGTATTTT. This chain links TRBV18 with TRBJ2-3; a possible D gene is TRBD2 (5 bases). The length of the CDR3 is 15 residues. With 2 bases removed from V and 2 bases from J, the gap between germline ends came to 11 bases. Germline CDR1 and CDR2: KGHSH and LQKENI.

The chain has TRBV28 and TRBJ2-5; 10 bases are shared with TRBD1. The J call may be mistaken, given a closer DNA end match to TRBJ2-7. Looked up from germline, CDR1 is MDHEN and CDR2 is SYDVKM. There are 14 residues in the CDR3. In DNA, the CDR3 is TGTGCCAGCAGTCCTAAGGGGACAGGGGCCGAGCAGTACTTC. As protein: CASSPKGTGAEQYF.

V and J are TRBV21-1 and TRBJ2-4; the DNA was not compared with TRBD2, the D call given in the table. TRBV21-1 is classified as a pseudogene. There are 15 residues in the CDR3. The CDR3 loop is CANPSLGGTKNIQYF. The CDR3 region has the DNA TGTGCCAACCCAAGCCTCGGGGGGACCAAAAACATTCAGTACTTC.

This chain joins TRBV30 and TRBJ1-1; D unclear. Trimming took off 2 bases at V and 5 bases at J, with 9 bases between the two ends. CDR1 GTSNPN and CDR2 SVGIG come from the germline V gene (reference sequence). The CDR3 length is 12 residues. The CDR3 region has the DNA TGTGCCTGGAGTCCAACCGGTACTGAAGCTTTCTTT. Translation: CAWSPTGTEAFF.

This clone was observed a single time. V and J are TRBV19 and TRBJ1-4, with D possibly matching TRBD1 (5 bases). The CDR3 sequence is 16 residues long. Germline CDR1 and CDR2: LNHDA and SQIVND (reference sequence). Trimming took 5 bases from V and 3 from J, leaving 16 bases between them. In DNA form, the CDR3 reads TGTGCCAGTAGTCAAGACAGAACCCGGGCTAATGAAAAACTGTTTTTT. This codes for CASSQDRTRANEKLFF.

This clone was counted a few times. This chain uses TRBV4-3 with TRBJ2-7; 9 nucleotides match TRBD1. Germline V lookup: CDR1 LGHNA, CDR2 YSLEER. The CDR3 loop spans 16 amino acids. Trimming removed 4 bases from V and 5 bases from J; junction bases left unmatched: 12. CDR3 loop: CASSPNGDRAYDEQYF. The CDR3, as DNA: TGCGCCAGCAGCCCTAACGGGGACAGGGCGTATGACGAGCAGTACTTC.

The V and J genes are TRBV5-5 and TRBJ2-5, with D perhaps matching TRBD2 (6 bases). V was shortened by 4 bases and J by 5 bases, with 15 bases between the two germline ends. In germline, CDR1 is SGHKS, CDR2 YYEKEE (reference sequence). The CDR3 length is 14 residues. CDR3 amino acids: CASSLEGASETQYF. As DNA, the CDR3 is TGTGCCAGCAGCCTGGAGGGAGCTTCGGAGACCCAGTACTTC.

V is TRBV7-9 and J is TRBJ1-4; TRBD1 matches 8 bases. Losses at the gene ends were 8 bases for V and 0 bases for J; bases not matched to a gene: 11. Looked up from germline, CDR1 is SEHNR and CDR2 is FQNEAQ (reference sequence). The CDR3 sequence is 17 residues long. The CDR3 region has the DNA TGTGCCAGCGGACCGGACAGGGCGCTCACAACTAATGAAAAACTGTTTTTT. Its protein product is CASGPDRALTTNEKLFF.

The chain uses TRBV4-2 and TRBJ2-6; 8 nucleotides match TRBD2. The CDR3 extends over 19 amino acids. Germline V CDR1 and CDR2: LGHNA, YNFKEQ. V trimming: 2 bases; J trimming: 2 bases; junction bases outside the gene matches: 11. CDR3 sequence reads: CASSQRSGGYLPGANVLTF. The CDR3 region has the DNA TGTGCCAGCAGCCAACGGTCGGGGGGGTATCTTCCTGGGGCCAACGTCCTGACTTTC.

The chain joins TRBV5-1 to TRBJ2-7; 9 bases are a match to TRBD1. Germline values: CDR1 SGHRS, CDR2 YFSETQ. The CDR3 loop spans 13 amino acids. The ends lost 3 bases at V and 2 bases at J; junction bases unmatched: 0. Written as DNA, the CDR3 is TGCGCCAGCAGCTGGACAGGGGCCTACGAGCAGTACTTC. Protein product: CASSWTGAYEQYF. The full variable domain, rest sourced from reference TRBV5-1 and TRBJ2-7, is KAGVTQTPRYLIKTRGQQVTLSCSPISGHRSVSWYQQTPGQGLQFLFEYFSETQRNKGNFPGRFSGRQFSNSRSEMNVSTLELGDSALYLCASSWTGAYEQYFGPGTRLTVT.

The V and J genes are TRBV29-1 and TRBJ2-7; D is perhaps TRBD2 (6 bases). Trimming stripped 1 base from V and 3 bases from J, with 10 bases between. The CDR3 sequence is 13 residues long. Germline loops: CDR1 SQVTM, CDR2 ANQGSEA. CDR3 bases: TGCAGCGTTGAAGTGACTAGAAGCTACGAGCAGTACTTC. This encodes CSVEVTRSYEQYF.

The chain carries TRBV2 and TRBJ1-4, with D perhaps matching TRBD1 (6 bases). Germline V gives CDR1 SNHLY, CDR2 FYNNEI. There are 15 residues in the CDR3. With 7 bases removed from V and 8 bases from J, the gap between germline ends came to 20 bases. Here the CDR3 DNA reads TGTGCCAGCAAGGAACAGGGTGTTTCGGGGGAAAAACTGTTTTTT. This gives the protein CASKEQGVSGEKLFF.

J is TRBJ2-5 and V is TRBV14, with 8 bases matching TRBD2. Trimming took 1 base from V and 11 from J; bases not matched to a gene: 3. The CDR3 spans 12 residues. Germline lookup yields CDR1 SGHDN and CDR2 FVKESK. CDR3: CASSQVGGEQYF. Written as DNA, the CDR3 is TGTGCCAGCAGCCAAGTCGGGGGGGAGCAGTACTTC.

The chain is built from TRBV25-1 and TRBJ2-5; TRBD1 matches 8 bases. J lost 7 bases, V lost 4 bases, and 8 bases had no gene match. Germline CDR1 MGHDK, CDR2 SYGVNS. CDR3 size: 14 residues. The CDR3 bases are TGTGCCAGCAGTGGCCAGGGGGCGCTTGGGACCCAGTACTTC. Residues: CASSGQGALGTQYF.

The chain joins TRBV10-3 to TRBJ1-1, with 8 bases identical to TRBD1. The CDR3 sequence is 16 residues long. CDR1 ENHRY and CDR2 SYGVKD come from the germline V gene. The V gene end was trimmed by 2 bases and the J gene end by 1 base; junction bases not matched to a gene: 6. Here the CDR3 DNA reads TGTGCCATCAGTGAGGGACAGGGAGCTACGAACACTGAAGCTTTCTTT. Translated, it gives CAISEGQGATNTEAFF.

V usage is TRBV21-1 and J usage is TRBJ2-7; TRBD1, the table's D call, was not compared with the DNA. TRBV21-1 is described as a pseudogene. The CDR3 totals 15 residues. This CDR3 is CASSKRTGVSYEQYF. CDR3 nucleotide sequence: TGTGCCAGCAGCAAGAGAACAGGGGTCTCCTACGAGCAGTACTTC.